The 11 T cell receptor beta chains presented below share a single source sample, sequenced in a study of T cell responses to AZD1222 COVID-19 vaccine. The data were produced by immunoSEQ multiplex PCR, yet TCRdb's version contains in-frame clones alone and is incomplete. Among about 150,000 clones listed, about 87% were seen once. This sample comprised peripheral blood, obtained on day 0 of AZD1222 vaccination. The receptors were sampled from an adult in good health.

The chain couples TRBV23-1 to TRBJ2-3; tentatively, D is TRBD2 (6 bases). TRBV23-1 is flagged as an ORF with uncertain function. The CDR3 totals 17 residues. Trimming cost V 3 bases and J 0 bases, with 16 bases left between them. CDR3: CASSHNRELESTDTQYF. CDR3 DNA sequence: TGCGCCAGCAGTCATAACCGGGAGCTAGAGAGCACAGATACGCAGTATTTT.

The genes are TRBV4-2 and TRBJ1-5, with a weak D call TRBD1 (6 bases). The CDR3 extends over 15 amino acids. The germline V gene has CDR1 LGHNA and CDR2 YNFKEQ. V dropped 4 bases and J dropped 1 base, with 11 bases sitting between them. CDR3 bases: TGTGCCAGCAGCCGACTACAGGGCAGCAATCAGCCCCAGCATTTT. Protein: CASSRLQGSNQPQHF.

The J gene is TRBJ2-7, the V gene TRBV3-1 (or the pseudogene TRBV3-2); D is unresolved. V was clipped by 2 bases and J by 6 bases, with 11 bases between them. CDR3 length: 13 residues. CDR1 and CDR2 (germline): LGHDT, YNNKEL (reference sequence). CDR3 in amino acids: CASSQYQDGEQYF. As DNA, the CDR3 is TGTGCCAGCAGCCAATACCAGGACGGCGAGCAGTACTTC.

The chain joins TRBV7-9 to TRBJ1-6; D uncertain. Germline CDR1 SEHNR, CDR2 FQNEAQ (reference sequence). The CDR3 is made up of 13 amino acids. V lost 6 bases and J lost 7, with 10 bases in between. The CDR3 nucleotides are TGTGCCAGCAGTAGCAGCCAAAATTCACCCCTCCACTTT. It specifies CASSSSQNSPLHF.

The chain links TRBV7-2 to TRBJ1-1; D gene uncertain. CDR1 and CDR2 from the germline V gene are SGHTA and FQGNSA. V was pared by 1 base and J by 5 bases, with 17 bases between. The length of the CDR3 is 16 residues. CDR3 sequence reads: CASSLDSEVMWTEAFF. Written as DNA, the CDR3 is TGTGCCAGCAGCTTAGATAGTGAGGTTATGTGGACTGAAGCTTTCTTT.

This CDR3 reads CASSLGTESYQPQHF. Written as DNA, the CDR3 is TGTGCCAGCAGCTTGGGGACGGAGAGTTATCAGCCCCAGCATTTT. The chain combines TRBV5-5 with TRBJ1-5; D gene unclear. This CDR3 is built from 15 residues. Deletions cut 0 bases from V and 5 bases from J, with 12 bases between. Germline CDR1 reads SGHKS; CDR2 reads YYEKEE (reference sequence).

This sequence joins TRBV7-8 and TRBJ2-7; no clear D. This CDR3 is 14 amino acids long. Trimming removed 5 bases from V and 4 bases from J, with 15 bases in between. Germline loops: CDR1 SGHVS, CDR2 FQNEAQ. CDR3 sequence reads: CASSQQSTHYEQYF. The CDR3 DNA reads as TGTGCCAGCAGCCAACAAAGCACCCATTACGAGCAGTACTTC.

The chain employs TRBV19 and TRBJ2-1; 11 bases are shared with TRBD2. Germline CDR1 is LNHDA and CDR2 is SQIVND (reference sequence). The CDR3 is 17 residues long. The V segment lost 0 bases and the J segment 4 bases; nucleotides outside the gene matches: 5. The CDR3 region is CASSIDTGTSGYNEQFF. The CDR3 DNA is TGTGCCAGTAGTATAGACACCGGGACTAGCGGTTACAATGAGCAGTTCTTC.

This clone appeared once. The rearrangement joins TRBV12-3 or TRBV12-4 to TRBJ1-1, with D uncertain. Deletions cut 7 bases from V and 1 base from J, with 10 bases between. This CDR3 comprises 13 residues. The CDR3 DNA sequence: TGTGCCAGCACCGTGACTGGGAACACTGAAGCTTTCTTT. Translated: CASTVTGNTEAFF.

The chain combines TRBV5-4 with TRBJ2-3; D is possibly TRBD2 (6 bases). Germline values: CDR1 SGHNT, CDR2 YYREEE (reference sequence). Trimming left V 2 bases short and J 0 bases short, with 13 bases between. The CDR3 spans 16 residues. The CDR3 sequence: CASSLRRDSSTDTQYF. CDR3 bases: TGTGCCAGCAGCTTAAGGCGGGATTCTAGCACAGATACGCAGTATTTT.

The chain combines TRBV4-1 with TRBJ1-5; 7 nucleotides line up with TRBD1. CDR1 and CDR2 (germline): MGHRA, YSYEKL. J gave up 5 bases and V 0 bases, and 10 bases lay outside the gene matches. The CDR3 covers 17 residues. DNA for the CDR3: TGCGCCAGCAGCCAAGATTGGGGGGCAGGGGGTTATCAGCCCCAGCATTTT. Its protein product is CASSQDWGAGGYQPQHF.